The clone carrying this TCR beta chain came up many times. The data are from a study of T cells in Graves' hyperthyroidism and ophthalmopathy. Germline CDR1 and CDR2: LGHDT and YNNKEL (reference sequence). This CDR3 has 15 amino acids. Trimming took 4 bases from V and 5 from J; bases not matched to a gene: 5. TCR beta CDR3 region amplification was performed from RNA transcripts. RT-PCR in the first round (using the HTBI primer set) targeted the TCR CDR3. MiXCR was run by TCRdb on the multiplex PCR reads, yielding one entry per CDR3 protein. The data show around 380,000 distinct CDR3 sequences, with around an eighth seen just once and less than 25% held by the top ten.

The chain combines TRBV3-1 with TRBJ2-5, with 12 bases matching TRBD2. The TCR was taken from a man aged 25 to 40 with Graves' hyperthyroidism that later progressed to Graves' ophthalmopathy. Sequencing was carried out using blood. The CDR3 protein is CASSPGLAGWETQYF. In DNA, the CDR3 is TGTGCCAGCAGCCCCGGACTAGCGGGGTGGGAGACCCAGTACTTC.